What follows are 14 T cell receptor beta chains derived from one specimen sequenced in a study of T cell repertoires in cytomegalovirus infection. TCRdb itself ran the reads through MiXCR, one entry per CDR3 protein. The sample lists 210,000 or so distinct CDR3 sequences; about 7% were seen once. The sequencing input was PBMCs. The receptors come from a human donor in good health (CMV status not recorded). Some clones in this sample may be carry-over from other donors' samples.

This clonotype was detected many times. V is TRBV29-1 and J is TRBJ1-1, with a possible D match to TRBD1 (6 bases). V was cut by 6 bases and J by 4 bases, with 12 bases left in between. This CDR3 is built from 12 residues. Germline CDR1 SQVTM, CDR2 ANQGSEA. The CDR3 DNA reads TGCAGCGTACGGGAAGGGGGCACTGAAGCTTTCTTT. Translated: CSVREGGTEAFF.

In this sample, this clonotype turned up many times. This sequence joins TRBV20-1 and TRBJ1-5; TRBD1 matches 7 bases. Trimming cost V 3 bases and J 4 bases; bases outside gene matches: 6. The germline CDR1 and CDR2 sequences are DFQATT and SNEGSKA (reference sequence). The CDR3 length is 14 residues. CDR3 DNA sequence: TGCAGTGCTAGTTCGGACAGGTTGAATCAGCCCCAGCATTTT. Its protein product is CSASSDRLNQPQHF.

This clonotype showed up many times. The chain carries TRBV19 and TRBJ1-1; D uncertain. The CDR3 has 15 amino acids. Trimming stripped 8 bases from V and 1 base from J, with 17 bases between. Looked up from germline, CDR1 is LNHDA and CDR2 is SQIVND (reference sequence). The DNA of the CDR3 is TGTGCCAGTTCGTCGAGTGTCCGGGGGAACACTGAAGCTTTCTTT. Translating gives CASSSSVRGNTEAFF.

This clonotype was observed at least ten times. The gene calls are TRBV4-2 and TRBJ1-3; no clear D. This CDR3 region has 13 residues. Germline CDR1 is LGHNA and CDR2 is YNFKEQ. V gave up 5 bases and J gave up 4 bases, with 9 bases separating them. The CDR3 spells CASSIGRGNTIYF. CDR3 nucleotide sequence: TGTGCCAGCAGCATCGGGCGGGGAAACACCATATATTTT.

This clonotype was seen repeatedly, ten times or more. V usage is TRBV25-1 and J usage is TRBJ1-2, with D uncertain. CDR1 is MGHDK, CDR2 SYGVNS, per germline. This CDR3 spans 13 amino acids. With 6 bases removed from V and 6 bases from J, the gap between germline ends came to 14 bases. The CDR3 here is CASRAEKRNGYTF. The CDR3, as DNA: TGTGCCAGCAGGGCGGAGAAGAGGAATGGCTACACCTTC.

This clonotype has at least ten counts. The chain combines TRBV12-5 with TRBJ2-6, with a weak D call TRBD1 (5 bases). Germline CDR1 is LGHNT and CDR2 is FRNRAP. V was trimmed by 1 base and J by 3 bases, leaving 16 bases between them. The CDR3 runs 18 residues. The CDR3: CASGLAQQAPYGANVLTF. The CDR3 DNA reads TGTGCTAGTGGTTTGGCTCAACAGGCTCCCTATGGGGCCAACGTCCTGACTTTC.

In this sample, this clonotype turned up many times. The rearrangement joins TRBV7-2 to TRBJ1-5; the D is unclear. V was shortened by 1 base and J by 7 bases, with 11 bases between the two germline ends. This CDR3 is built from 14 residues. Germline CDR1 is SGHTA and CDR2 is FQGNSA. The CDR3, as DNA: TGTGCCAGCAGCTTAGAAAGGGTAATACAGCCCCAGCATTTT. Amino acid sequence: CASSLERVIQPQHF.

This clonotype was picked up many times. The genes are TRBV7-2 and TRBJ2-3; 10 nucleotides match TRBD2. V dropped 1 base and J dropped 5; count of bases not matched to a gene: 6. CDR1 and CDR2 from the germline V gene are SGHTA and FQGNSA. The CDR3 is 16 residues long. The CDR3 is CASSLVSGGAGDTQYF. The CDR3 DNA sequence: TGTGCCAGCAGCTTAGTCAGCGGGGGGGCCGGAGATACGCAGTATTTT.

This clonotype was picked up many times. This chain links TRBV28 with TRBJ1-5; 10 nucleotides agree with TRBD1. The CDR3 is made up of 18 amino acids. Trimming at V came to 4 bases and at J to 3 bases, leaving 12 bases not matched to a gene. CDR1 is MDHEN and CDR2 is SYDVKM in the germline V gene. DNA for the CDR3: TGTGCCAGCAGTTCGATCCAGGGGACAGGGGCCAACAATCAGCCCCAGCATTTT. This gives the protein CASSSIQGTGANNQPQHF.

This clonotype showed up many times. The rearrangement joins TRBV6-5 to TRBJ2-2; 8 bases match TRBD1. Germline CDR1 is MNHEY and CDR2 is SVGAGI. The ends lost 3 bases at V and 6 bases at J; junction bases unmatched: 9. This CDR3 comprises 16 residues. CDR3 bases: TGTGCCAGCAGTTATCAGGGGGCCGAACAGGCCGGGGAGCTGTTTTTT. Encoded protein: CASSYQGAEQAGELFF.

At least ten counts were recorded for this clonotype. The chain has TRBV12-3 or TRBV12-4 and TRBJ1-1; D is ambiguous. This CDR3 is 14 amino acids long. V dropped 6 bases and J dropped 5 bases, with 16 bases sitting between them. The CDR3 protein is CASSPAGEGTEAFF. For the CDR3, the DNA is TGTGCCAGCAGCCCTGCCGGGGAGGGAACTGAAGCTTTCTTT.

This clonotype was seen a few times. This rearrangement joins TRBV11-2 to TRBJ1-6; D is ambiguous. V was cut by 5 bases and J by 10 bases, with 18 bases left in between. The CDR3 has 15 residues. Germline V gives CDR1 SGHAT, CDR2 FQNNGV. This CDR3 reads CASSMNGGLGSPLHF. The CDR3 nucleotides read TGTGCCAGCAGCATGAATGGTGGGTTGGGATCACCCCTCCACTTT.

This clonotype has ten or more counts. The rearrangement links TRBV6-1 to TRBJ2-1, with 8 bases matching TRBD1. Germline V CDR1 and CDR2: MNHNS, SASEGT. J was trimmed by 8 bases and V by 6 bases; bases with no gene match: 6. The CDR3 extends over 13 amino acids. CDR3 bases: TGTGCCAGCAGGAAAGACAGGGGCGATGAGCAGTTCTTC. It encodes CASRKDRGDEQFF.

This chain connects TRBV6-2 or TRBV6-3 to TRBJ2-3; D remains ambiguous. Trimming pared 0 bases from V and 2 bases from J, leaving 12 bases between. Germline V gene data show CDR1 as MNHEY and CDR2 as SVGEGT. This CDR3 region has 16 residues. The CDR3 coding sequence is TGTGCCAGCAGTTACTCTATCGAGAAGTCCACAGATACGCAGTATTTT. It yields the protein CASSYSIEKSTDTQYF.